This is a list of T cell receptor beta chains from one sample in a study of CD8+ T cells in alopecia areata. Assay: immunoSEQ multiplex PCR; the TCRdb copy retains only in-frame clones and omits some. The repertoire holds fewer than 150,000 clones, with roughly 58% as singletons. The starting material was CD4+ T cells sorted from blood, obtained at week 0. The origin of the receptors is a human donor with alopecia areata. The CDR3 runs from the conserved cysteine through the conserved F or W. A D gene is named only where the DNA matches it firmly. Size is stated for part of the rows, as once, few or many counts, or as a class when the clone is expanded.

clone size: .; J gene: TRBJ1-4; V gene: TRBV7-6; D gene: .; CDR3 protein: CASSLGQGVEKLFF; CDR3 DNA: TGTGCCAGCAGCTTAGGTCAGGGTGTTGAAAAACTGTTTTTT
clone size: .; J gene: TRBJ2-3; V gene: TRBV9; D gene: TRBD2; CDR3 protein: CASSVLSGALTDTQYF; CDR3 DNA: TGTGCCAGCAGCGTACTTAGCGGGGCCCTCACAGATACGCAGTATTTT
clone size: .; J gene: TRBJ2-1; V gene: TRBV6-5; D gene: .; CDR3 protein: CASSYDGEQFF; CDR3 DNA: TGTGCCAGCAGTTACGACGGTGAGCAGTTCTTC
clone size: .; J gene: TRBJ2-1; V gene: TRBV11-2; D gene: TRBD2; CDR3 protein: CASSLISSGSSYNEQFF; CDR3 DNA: TGTGCCAGCAGCTTAATATCTAGCGGGAGCTCCTACAATGAGCAGTTCTTC
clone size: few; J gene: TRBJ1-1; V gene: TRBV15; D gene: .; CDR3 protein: CATSRDGQNTEAFF; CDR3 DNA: TGTGCCACCAGCCGCGACGGCCAGAACACTGAAGCTTTCTTT
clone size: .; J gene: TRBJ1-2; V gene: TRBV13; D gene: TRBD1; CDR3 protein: CASSSDRAYGYTF; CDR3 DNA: TGTGCCAGCAGCAGCGACAGGGCCTATGGCTACACCTTC
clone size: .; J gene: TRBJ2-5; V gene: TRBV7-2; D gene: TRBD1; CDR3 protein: CASSLAGQGFQYF; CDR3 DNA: TGTGCCAGCAGCTTAGCAGGACAGGGTTTCCAGTACTTC
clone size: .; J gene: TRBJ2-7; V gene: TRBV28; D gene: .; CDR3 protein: CASSLAGMDYEQYF; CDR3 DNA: TGTGCCAGCAGTTTAGCGGGAATGGACTACGAGCAGTACTTC
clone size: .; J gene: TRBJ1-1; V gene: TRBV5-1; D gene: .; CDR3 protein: CASSLLKGGEAFF; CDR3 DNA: TGCGCCAGCAGCTTGTTGAAGGGGGGTGAAGCTTTCTTT
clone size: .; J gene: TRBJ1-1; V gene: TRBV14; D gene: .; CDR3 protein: CASSQRRKAFF; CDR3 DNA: TGTGCCAGCAGCCAGAGGCGGAAAGCTTTCTTT
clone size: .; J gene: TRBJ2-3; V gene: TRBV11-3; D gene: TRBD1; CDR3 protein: CASSFDRDTDTQYF; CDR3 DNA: TGTGCCAGCAGTTTTGACAGGGATACAGATACGCAGTATTTT
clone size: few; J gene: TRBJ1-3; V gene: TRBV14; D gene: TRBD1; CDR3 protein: CASSQDQGGWRRNTIYF; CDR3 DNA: TGTGCCAGCAGCCAAGATCAAGGGGGCTGGAGGAGAAACACCATATATTTT
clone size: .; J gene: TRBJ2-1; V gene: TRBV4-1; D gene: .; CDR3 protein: CASSQDQGPHNEQFF; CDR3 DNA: TGCGCCAGCAGCCAAGACCAGGGGCCGCACAATGAGCAGTTCTTC
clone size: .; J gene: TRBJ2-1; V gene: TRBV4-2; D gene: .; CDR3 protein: CASSQDGLHGNEQFF; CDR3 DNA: TGTGCCAGCAGCCAAGATGGGCTGCACGGGAATGAGCAGTTCTTC
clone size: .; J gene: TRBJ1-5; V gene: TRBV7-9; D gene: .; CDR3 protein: CASSLETANQPQHF; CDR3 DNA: TGTGCCAGCAGCTTGGAGACAGCGAATCAGCCCCAGCATTTT
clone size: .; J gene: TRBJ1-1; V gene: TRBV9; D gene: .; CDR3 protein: CASSVVEGGTEAFF; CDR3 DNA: TGTGCCAGCAGCGTAGTCGAAGGGGGCACTGAAGCTTTCTTT
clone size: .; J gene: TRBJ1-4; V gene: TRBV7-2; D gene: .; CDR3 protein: CASSHLDATNEKLFF; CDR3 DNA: TGTGCCAGCAGCCACTTAGATGCAACTAATGAAAAACTGTTTTTT
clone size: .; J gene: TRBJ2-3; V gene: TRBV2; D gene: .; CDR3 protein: CASNRESPDTQYF; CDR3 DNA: TGTGCCAGCAATCGGGAGAGTCCAGATACGCAGTATTTT
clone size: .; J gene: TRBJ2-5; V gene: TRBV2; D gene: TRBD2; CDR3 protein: CASSFTSGQETQYF; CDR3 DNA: TGTGCCAGCAGTTTTACTAGCGGGCAAGAGACCCAGTACTTC
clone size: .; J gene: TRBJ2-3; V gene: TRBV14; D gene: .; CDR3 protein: CASSQIQGPDTQYF; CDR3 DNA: TGTGCCAGCAGCCAAATCCAGGGACCAGATACGCAGTATTTT
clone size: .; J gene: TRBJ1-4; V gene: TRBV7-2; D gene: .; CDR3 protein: CASSTRLGANEKLFF; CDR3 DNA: TGTGCCAGCAGCACCCGATTGGGGGCTAATGAAAAACTGTTTTTT
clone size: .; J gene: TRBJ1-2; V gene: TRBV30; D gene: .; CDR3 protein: CASDGGGRYGYTF; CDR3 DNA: TGTGCCTCGGACGGCGGCGGACGCTATGGCTACACCTTC
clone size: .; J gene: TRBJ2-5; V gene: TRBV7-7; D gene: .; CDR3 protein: CASSPRQGGQTQYF; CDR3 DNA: TGTGCCAGCAGCCCCCGGCAGGGAGGCCAGACCCAGTACTTC
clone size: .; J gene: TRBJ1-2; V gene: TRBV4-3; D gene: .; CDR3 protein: CASSQGSTDYGYTF; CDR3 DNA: TGCGCCAGCAGCCAAGGGAGCACCGACTATGGCTACACCTTC
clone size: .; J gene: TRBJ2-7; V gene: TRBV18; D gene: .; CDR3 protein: CASSYTGYEQYF; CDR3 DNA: TGTGCCAGCTCGTACACAGGTTACGAGCAGTACTTC
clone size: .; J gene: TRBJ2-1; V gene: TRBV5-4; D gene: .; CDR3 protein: CASSLGKDYTWSEQFF; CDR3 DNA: TGTGCCAGCAGCTTGGGGAAGGACTACACTTGGAGCGAGCAGTTCTTC
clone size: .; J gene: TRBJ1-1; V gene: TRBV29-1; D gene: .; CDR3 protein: CSVETLNRVFTNTEAFF; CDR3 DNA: TGCAGCGTTGAAACCCTTAACAGGGTATTTACGAACACTGAAGCTTTCTTT
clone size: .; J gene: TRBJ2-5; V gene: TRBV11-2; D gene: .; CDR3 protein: CASSLRQGRVEETQYF; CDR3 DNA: TGTGCCAGCAGCTTACGGCAGGGAAGAGTAGAAGAGACCCAGTACTTC
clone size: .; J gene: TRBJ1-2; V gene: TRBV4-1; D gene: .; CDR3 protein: CASSQDTGKDYGYTF; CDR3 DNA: TGCGCCAGCAGCCAGGACACAGGAAAAGACTATGGCTACACCTTC
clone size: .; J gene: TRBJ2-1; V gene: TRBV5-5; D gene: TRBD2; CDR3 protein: CASSFVSGAGVGSYNEQFF; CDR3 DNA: TGTGCCAGCAGCTTCGTCAGCGGAGCGGGAGTGGGCTCCTACAATGAGCAGTTCTTC
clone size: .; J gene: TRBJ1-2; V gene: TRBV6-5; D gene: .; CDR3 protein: CASSYSAGNYGYTF; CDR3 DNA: TGTGCCAGCAGTTACTCGGCAGGGAACTATGGCTACACCTTC
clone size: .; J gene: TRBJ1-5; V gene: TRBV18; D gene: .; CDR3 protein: CASSPPGHRAGQPQHF; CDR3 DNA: TGTGCCAGCTCACCGCCGGGACATCGGGCGGGGCAGCCCCAGCATTTT
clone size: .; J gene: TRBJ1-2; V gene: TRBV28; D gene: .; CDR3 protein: CASSRGGGQGKGYTF; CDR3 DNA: TGTGCCAGCAGCCGCGGTGGCGGCCAGGGTAAAGGCTACACCTTC
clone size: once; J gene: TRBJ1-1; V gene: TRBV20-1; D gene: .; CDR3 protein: CSAKENTEAFF; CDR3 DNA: TGCAGTGCTAAAGAAAACACTGAAGCTTTCTTT
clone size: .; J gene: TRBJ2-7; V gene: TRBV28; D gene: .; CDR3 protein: CASSLEGHTSEQYF; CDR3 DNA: TGTGCCAGCAGTTTGGAAGGACACACATCCGAGCAGTACTTC
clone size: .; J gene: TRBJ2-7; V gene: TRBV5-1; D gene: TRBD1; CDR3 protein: CASSLQGALGYEQYF; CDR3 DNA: TGCGCCAGCAGCTTACAGGGGGCGCTTGGCTACGAGCAGTACTTC
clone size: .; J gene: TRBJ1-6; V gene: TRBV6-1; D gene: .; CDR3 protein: CASSVTFSPLHF; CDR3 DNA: TGTGCCAGCAGTGTCACATTTTCACCCCTCCACTTT
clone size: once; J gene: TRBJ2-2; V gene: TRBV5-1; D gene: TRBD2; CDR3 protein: CASKRGMDTGELFF; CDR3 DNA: TGCGCCAGCAAGCGGGGGATGGACACCGGGGAGCTGTTTTTT
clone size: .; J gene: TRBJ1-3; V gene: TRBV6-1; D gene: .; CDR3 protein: CASSEGSQGRNTIYF; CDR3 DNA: TGTGCCAGCAGTGAAGGGTCCCAGGGGAGAAACACCATATATTTT
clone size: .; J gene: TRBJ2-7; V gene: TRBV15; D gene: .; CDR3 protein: CATSREQGRGSYEQYF; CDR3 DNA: TGTGCCACCAGCCGTGAACAGGGAAGAGGAAGCTACGAGCAGTACTTC
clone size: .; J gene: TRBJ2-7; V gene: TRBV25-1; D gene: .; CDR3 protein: CASSAGYEQYF; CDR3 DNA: TGTGCCAGCAGTGCAGGGTACGAGCAGTACTTC
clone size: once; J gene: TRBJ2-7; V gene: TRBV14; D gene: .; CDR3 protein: CASSQDSAARSYEQYF; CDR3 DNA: TGTGCCAGCAGCCAAGATTCAGCGGCCCGTTCTTACGAGCAGTACTTC
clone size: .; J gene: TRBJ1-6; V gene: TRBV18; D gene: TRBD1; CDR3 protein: CASSGQENSPLHF; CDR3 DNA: TGTGCCAGCTCGGGACAGGAAAATTCACCCCTCCACTTT
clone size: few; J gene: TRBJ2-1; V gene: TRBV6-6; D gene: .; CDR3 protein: CASSYSIGGGHGEQFF; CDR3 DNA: TGTGCCAGCAGTTACTCGATTGGGGGGGGGCATGGTGAGCAGTTCTTC
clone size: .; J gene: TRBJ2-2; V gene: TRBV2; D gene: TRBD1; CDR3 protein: CASSVDRGYTGELFF; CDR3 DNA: TGTGCCAGCAGTGTGGACAGGGGATATACCGGGGAGCTGTTTTTT
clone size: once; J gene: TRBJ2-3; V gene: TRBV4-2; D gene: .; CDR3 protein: CASSQDPTSTDTQYF; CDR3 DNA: TGTGCCAGCAGCCAAGACCCCACTAGCACAGATACGCAGTATTTT
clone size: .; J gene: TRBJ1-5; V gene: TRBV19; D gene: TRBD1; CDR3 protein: CASRGWTGGVRGQPQHF; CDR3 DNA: TGTGCCAGTAGGGGCTGGACAGGCGGGGTAAGAGGACAGCCCCAGCATTTT
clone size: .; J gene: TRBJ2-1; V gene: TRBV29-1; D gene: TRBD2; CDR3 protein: CSAKRGSNNEQFF; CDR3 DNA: TGCAGCGCCAAGCGGGGGAGCAACAATGAGCAGTTCTTC
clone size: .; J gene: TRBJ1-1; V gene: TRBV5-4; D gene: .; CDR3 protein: CASSLVGVNTEAFF; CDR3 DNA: TGTGCCAGCAGCTTGGTAGGGGTAAACACTGAAGCTTTCTTT
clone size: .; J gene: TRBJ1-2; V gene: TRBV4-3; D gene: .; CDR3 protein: CASSQSQGSWGGYTF; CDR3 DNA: TGCGCCAGCAGCCAGTCCCAGGGGTCATGGGGCGGCTACACCTTC
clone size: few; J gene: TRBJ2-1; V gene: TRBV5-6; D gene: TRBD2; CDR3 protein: CASSSAASGIVYNEQFF; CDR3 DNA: TGTGCCAGCAGCTCGGCCGCTAGCGGGATCGTCTACAATGAGCAGTTCTTC
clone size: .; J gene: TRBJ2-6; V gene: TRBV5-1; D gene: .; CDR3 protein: CASSLVPIDPGANVLTF; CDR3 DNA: TGCGCCAGCAGCTTGGTGCCCATCGACCCTGGGGCCAACGTCCTGACTTTC
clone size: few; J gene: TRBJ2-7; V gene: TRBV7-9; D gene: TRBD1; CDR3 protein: CASSKGQGYYEQYF; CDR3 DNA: TGTGCCAGCAGCAAGGGACAGGGTTACTACGAGCAGTACTTC